This TCR beta chain was retrieved from a study of T cell responses to AZD1222 COVID-19 vaccine (dated by TCRdb to the early 2020s). For the study in its entirety: A total of approximately 230 trial participants underwent TCR sequencing, of whom around 200 received two doses of AZD1222 and some 25 received two doses of the MenACWY control vaccine. Trial participants were enrolled by age into 18-55, 56-69 and 70-plus year subgroups, with roughly 160, 29 and 62 TCR-sequenced participants respectively. General study outcomes and caveats: After two AZD1222 doses, both the breadth and the depth of spike-specific TCRs were significantly higher than at day 0 and than in MenACWY recipients. Vaccine-associated CD4 TCRs spanned the whole spike protein, with dominant responses in regions 160-218 and 743-854. Participants were mostly white British, with more females than males. The authors suggested clonal diversity may have been underestimated. Epitopes outside the regions mutated in the B.1.351 and B.1.1.7 variants were reportedly recognized by nearly half of the unique spike-specific TCRs. Because no day 14 peak-response samples were available, repertoires were characterized only after the peak T cell response. Conclusions about previously exposed vaccinees are limited, since just five or six AZD1222 recipients were seropositive for SARS-CoV-2 at baseline. In the small 56-69-year group, the increase in depth fell short of significance, most likely because of low power.

In light of the paper, this sample's time point label describes: about 28 days (+/-7) after the second vaccine dose. Because spike-specific TCR depth and breadth did not differ between the two schedules, AZD1222 recipients who got a second dose at roughly 4 weeks were pooled with those who got a second dose at roughly 12 weeks. Samples from vaccinated people were obtained from the UK trials COV001 and COV002, which included a single-blind randomized controlled phase 2/3 trial of AZD1222 (ChAdOx1 nCoV-19) in healthy adults. Trial participant PBMC samples were collected at day 0 and day 28 after the second dose for TCRbeta chain sequencing. CDR1 and CDR2 were assigned from the germline V gene as LGHNA and YNFKEQ. V lost 1 base and J lost 5 bases; the stretch between them is 20 bases long. CDR3 length: 18 amino acids, cysteine to phenylalanine. Only the CDR3 region is kept as DNA, spanning 54 bases read in frame from base 1.

The CDR3 regions of human TCRbeta chains were analyzed by immunosequencing. Per the source publication's procedure: Repertoire TCRs were matched against a reference library of SARS-CoV-2-specific TCRs generated with the MIRA antigen-specificity platform. Breadth was defined as the fraction of unique TCRs that were SARS-CoV-2-associated. Depth was defined as the fraction of total T cells that were SARS-CoV-2-associated. Using the MIRA data, each spike-specific TCR was assigned both to the spike region to which the TCR was reactive and to a CD4 or CD8 class. Log10-transformed breadth and depth values were compared by one-way ANOVA with Sidak's multiple comparisons tests. The clones in this table, taken by TCRdb from immuneACCESS, are in-frame only. Not every clone is retained; where verified, under half of the shortfall comes from an unresolved V gene, and the cause of the rest is unknown. V, J and clone size derive from that table, while D and trimming were established from the DNA sequence. The sample records approximately 130,000 clones, nearly 90% of which are singletons. The leading ten clones occupy approximately 6% of the sample.

Worth noting for this clone: The target of this receptor is not known. No base qualities exist here, and no much larger clone lies one base off it.

The clonotype was recovered from an adult who received the AZD1222 COVID-19 vaccine. The rearrangement combines TRBV4-2 with TRBJ1-4; TRBD1 is perhaps the D gene, given 6 matching bases. The sample in question was peripheral blood, obtained 28 days after the second AZD1222 dose. The DNA reads as follows: TGTGCCAGCAGCCAAGGCGGACAAACGGCAGGGGTAAATGAAAAACTGTTTTTT. This sequence encodes CASSQGGQTAGVNEKLFF.